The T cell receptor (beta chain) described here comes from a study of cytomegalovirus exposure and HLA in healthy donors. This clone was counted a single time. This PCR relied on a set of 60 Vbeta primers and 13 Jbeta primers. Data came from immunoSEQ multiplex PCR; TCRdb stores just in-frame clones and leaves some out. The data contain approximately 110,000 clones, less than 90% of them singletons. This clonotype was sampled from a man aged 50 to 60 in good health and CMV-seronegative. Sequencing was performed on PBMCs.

The CDR3 DNA sequence: TGTGCCAGCAGTTCCGGGCGGCGGGGGGGAAACACCGGGGAGCTGTTTTTT. It codes for CASSSGRRGGNTGELFF. The chain links TRBV25-1 to TRBJ2-2; TRBD2 agrees at 9 bases. The germline V gene has CDR1 MGHDK and CDR2 SYGVNS. The CDR3 contains 17 residues. The ends lost 5 bases at V and 2 bases at J; junction bases unmatched: 9.